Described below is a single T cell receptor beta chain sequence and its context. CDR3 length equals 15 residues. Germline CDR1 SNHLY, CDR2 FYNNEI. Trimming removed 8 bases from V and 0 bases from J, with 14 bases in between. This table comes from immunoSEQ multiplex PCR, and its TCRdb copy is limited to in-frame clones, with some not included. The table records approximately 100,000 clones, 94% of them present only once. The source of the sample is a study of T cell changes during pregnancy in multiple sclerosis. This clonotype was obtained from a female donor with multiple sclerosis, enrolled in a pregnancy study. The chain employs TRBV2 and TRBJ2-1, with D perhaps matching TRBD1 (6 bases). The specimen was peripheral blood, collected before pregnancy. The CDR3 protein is CASPLRGSSYNEQFF. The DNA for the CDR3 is TGTGCCAGCCCCCTCAGGGGAAGCTCCTACAATGAGCAGTTCTTC.